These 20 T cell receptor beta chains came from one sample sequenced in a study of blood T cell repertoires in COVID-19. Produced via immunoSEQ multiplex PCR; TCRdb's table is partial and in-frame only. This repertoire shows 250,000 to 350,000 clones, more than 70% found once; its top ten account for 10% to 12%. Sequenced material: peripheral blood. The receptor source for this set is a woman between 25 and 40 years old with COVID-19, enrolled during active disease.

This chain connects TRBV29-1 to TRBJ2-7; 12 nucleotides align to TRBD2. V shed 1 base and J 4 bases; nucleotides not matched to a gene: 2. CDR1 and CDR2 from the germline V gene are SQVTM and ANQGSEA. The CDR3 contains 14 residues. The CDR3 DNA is TGCAGCGTTGAAGTGACTAGCGGGAGTTACGAGCAGTACTTC. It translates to CSVEVTSGSYEQYF.

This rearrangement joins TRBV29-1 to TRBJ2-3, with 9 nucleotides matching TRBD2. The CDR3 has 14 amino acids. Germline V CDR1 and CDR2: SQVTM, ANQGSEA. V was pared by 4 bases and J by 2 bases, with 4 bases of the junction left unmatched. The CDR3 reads CSVGLAGNTDTQYF. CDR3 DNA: TGCAGCGTTGGGCTAGCGGGAAACACAGATACGCAGTATTTT.

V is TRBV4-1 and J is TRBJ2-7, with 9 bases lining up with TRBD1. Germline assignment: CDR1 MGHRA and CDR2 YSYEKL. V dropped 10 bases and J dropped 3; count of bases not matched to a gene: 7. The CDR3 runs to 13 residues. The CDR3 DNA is TGCGCCACTTCGGCGGGACAGGGCTACGAGCAGTACTTC. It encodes CATSAGQGYEQYF.

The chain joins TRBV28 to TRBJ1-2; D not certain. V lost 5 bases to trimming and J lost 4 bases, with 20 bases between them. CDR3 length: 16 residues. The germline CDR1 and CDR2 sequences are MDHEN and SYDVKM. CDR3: CASSPFRTPPSYGYTF. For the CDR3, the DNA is TGTGCCAGCAGTCCCTTTAGGACTCCTCCTAGCTATGGCTACACCTTC.

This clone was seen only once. This CDR3 reads CASKMGRSNQPQHF. CDR3 bases: TGTGCCAGTAAGATGGGGCGGAGCAATCAGCCCCAGCATTTT. V and J are TRBV19 and TRBJ1-5; tentatively, D is TRBD1 (5 bases). CDR3 length equals 14 residues. The V and J ends lost 7 bases and 1 base respectively, with 11 bases between them. Germline V lookup: CDR1 LNHDA, CDR2 SQIVND (reference sequence).

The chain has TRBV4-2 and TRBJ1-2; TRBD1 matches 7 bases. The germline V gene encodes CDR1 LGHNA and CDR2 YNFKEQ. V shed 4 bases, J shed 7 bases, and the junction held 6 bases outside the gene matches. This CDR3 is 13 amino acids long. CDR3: CASSPQGPSGYTF. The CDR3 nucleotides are TGTGCCAGCAGCCCACAGGGGCCCAGTGGCTACACCTTC.

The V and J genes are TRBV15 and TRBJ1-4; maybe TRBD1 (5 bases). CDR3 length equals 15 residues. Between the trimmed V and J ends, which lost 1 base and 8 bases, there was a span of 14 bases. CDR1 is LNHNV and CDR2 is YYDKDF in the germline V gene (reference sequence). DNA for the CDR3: TGTGCCACCAGCAGAGTAGGCAGGACATTCGAAAAACTGTTTTTT. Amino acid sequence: CATSRVGRTFEKLFF.

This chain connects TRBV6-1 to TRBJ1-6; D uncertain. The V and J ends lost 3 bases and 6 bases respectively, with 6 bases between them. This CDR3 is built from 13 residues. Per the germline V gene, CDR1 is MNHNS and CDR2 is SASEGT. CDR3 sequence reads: CASSEDFNSPLHF. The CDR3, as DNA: TGTGCCAGCAGTGAGGACTTTAATTCACCCCTCCACTTT.

This CDR3 is CASRVAGPNTGELFF. The CDR3 bases are TGTGCCAGCAGGGTAGCGGGGCCGAACACCGGGGAGCTGTTTTTT. V usage is TRBV2 and J usage is TRBJ2-2; TRBD2 matches at 8 bases. Losses at the gene ends were 6 bases for V and 0 bases for J; bases not matched to a gene: 3. CDR1 and CDR2 (germline): SNHLY, FYNNEI. The CDR3 is 15 residues long.

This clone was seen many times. DNA of the CDR3: TGTGCCAGCAGTCGGGGACAGGGGAGGGATGGCTACACCTTC. It specifies CASSRGQGRDGYTF. The rearrangement uses TRBV28 and TRBJ1-2, with 10 bases that match TRBD1. Germline CDR1 MDHEN, CDR2 SYDVKM. The CDR3 extends over 14 amino acids. Germline trimming cut 5 bases from V and 6 bases from J; bases unmatched to any gene: 6.

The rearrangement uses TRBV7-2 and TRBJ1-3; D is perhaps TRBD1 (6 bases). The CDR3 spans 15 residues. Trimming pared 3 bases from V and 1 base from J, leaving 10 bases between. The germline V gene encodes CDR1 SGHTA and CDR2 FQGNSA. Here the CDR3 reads CASSFDGQSGNTIYF. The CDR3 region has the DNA TGTGCCAGCAGCTTTGATGGACAGTCTGGAAACACCATATATTTT.

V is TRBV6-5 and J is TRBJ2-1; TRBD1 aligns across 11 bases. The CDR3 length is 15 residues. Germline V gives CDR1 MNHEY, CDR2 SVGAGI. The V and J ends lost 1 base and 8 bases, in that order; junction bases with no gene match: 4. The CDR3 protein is CASSYFGTGGYEQFF. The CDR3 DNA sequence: TGTGCCAGCAGTTACTTTGGGACAGGGGGATATGAGCAGTTCTTC.

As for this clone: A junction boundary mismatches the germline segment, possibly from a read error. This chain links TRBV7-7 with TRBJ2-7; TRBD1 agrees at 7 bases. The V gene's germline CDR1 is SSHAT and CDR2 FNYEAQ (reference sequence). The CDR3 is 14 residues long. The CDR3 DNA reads TGTGCTAGCAGCTTAAGACAGGGAGACTACGAGCAGTACTTC. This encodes CASSLRQGDYEQYF.

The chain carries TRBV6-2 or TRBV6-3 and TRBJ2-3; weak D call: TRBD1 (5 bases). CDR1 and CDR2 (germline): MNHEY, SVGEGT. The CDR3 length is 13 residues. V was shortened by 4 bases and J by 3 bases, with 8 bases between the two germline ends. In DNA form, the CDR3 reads TGTGCCAGCAGTTCATCAGGGACAGATACGCAGTATTTT. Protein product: CASSSSGTDTQYF.

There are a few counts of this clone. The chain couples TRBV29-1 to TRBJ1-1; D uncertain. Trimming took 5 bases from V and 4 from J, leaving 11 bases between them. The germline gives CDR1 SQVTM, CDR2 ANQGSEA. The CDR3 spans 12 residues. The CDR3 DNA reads TGCAGCGTTCGGCATCTAGGCACTGAAGCTTTCTTT. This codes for CSVRHLGTEAFF.

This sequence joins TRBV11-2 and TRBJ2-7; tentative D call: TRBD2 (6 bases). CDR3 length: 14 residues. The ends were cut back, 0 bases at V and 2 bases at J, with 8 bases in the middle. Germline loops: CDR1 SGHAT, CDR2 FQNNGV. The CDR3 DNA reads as TGTGCCAGCAGCTTAGATCGACTAGCCTACGAGCAGTACTTC. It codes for CASSLDRLAYEQYF.

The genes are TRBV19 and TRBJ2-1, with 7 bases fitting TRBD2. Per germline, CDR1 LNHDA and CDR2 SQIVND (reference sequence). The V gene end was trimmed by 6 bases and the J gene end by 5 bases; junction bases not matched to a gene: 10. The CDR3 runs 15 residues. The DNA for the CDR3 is TGTGCCAGTAGCCCCTCGTCGGGAGGAAACAATGAGCAGTTCTTC. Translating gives CASSPSSGGNNEQFF.

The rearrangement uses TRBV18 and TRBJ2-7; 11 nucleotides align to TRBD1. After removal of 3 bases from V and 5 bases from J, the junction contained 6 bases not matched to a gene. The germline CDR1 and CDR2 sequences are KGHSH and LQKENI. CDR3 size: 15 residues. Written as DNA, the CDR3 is TGTGCCAGCTCACCTCTTCGGACAGGGGGCAACGAGCAGTACTTC. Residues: CASSPLRTGGNEQYF.

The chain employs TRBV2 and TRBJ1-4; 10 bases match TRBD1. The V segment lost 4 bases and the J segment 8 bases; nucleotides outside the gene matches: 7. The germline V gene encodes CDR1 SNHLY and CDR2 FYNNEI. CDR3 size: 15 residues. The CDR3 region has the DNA TGTGCCAGCAGTGGACAGGGGGCGATTAGGGAAAAACTGTTTTTT. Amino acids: CASSGQGAIREKLFF.

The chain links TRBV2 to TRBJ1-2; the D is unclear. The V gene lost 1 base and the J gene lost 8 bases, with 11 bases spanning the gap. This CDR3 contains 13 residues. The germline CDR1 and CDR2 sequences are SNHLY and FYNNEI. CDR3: CASSEGALEGYTF. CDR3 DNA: TGTGCCAGCAGTGAAGGGGCACTAGAAGGCTACACCTTC.